The 30 T cell receptor beta chains reported below all come from one sample, sequenced in a study of PD-1 blockade in classical Hodgkin lymphoma. TCRdb's copy holds only in-frame clones and misses some; the assay was immunoSEQ multiplex PCR. The sample contains 23,000 or so clones, approximately 80% of which appear only once. Each patient relapsed following autologous stem cell transplantation, and prior brentuximab vedotin exposure differed. The sequencing used peripheral blood mononuclear cells (PBMCs), collected at baseline. The source of these receptors is a human donor with classical Hodgkin lymphoma.

The chain has TRBV5-1 and TRBJ2-3; TRBD1 matches 7 bases. Germline loops: CDR1 SGHRS, CDR2 YFSETQ. CDR3 size: 15 residues. After removal of 7 bases from V and 0 bases from J, the junction contained 8 bases not matched to a gene. The DNA of the CDR3 is TGCGCCAGCCCGACCGGGACAGTCAGCACAGATACGCAGTATTTT. It translates to CASPTGTVSTDTQYF. The full variable domain, its missing parts supplied by reference TRBV5-1 and TRBJ2-3, is KAGVTQTPRYLIKTRGQQVTLSCSPISGHRSVSWYQQTPGQGLQFLFEYFSETQRNKGNFPGRFSGRQFSNSRSEMNVSTLELGDSALYLCASPTGTVSTDTQYFGPGTRLTVL.

The chain is built from TRBV4-1 and TRBJ2-5; possible D gene TRBD1, 6 bases. V shed 0 bases and J shed 6 bases, with 11 bases lying between them. Germline CDR1 and CDR2: MGHRA and YSYEKL. There are 14 residues in the CDR3. The CDR3 bases are TGCGCCAGCAGCCAAGATCAGGGGATAAAGACCCAGTACTTC. Its protein is CASSQDQGIKTQYF.

This chain uses TRBV10-2 with TRBJ1-3, with unresolved D. The CDR3 totals 11 residues. The germline V and J ends were trimmed by 10 bases and 5 bases, with 9 bases remaining between them. CDR1 is WSHSY, CDR2 SAAADI, per germline. The CDR3 DNA is TGCGCCACCGAGGTCAGAAACACCATATATTTT. Its protein is CATEVRNTIYF.

The gene calls are TRBV5-4 and TRBJ2-2, with a weak D call TRBD2 (6 bases). Germline V gene lookup returns CDR1 SGHNT and CDR2 YYREEE (reference sequence). CDR3 length: 12 amino acids. V was trimmed by 5 bases and J by 8 bases, leaving 10 bases between them. The CDR3 region is CASSQSGGELFF. DNA for the CDR3: TGTGCCAGCAGTCAGAGCGGGGGGGAGCTGTTTTTT. Variable domain in full (rest from reference TRBV5-4 and TRBJ2-2): ETGVTQSPTHLIKTRGQQVTLRCSSQSGHNTVSWYQQALGQGPQFIFQYYREEENGRGNFPPRFSGLQFPNYSSELNVNALELDDSALYLCASSQSGGELFFGEGSRLTVL.

The chain joins TRBV10-3 to TRBJ2-2, with D possibly being TRBD1 (6 bases). Looked up from germline, CDR1 is ENHRY and CDR2 is SYGVKD. The V and J ends lost 3 bases and 1 base respectively, with 12 bases between them. The CDR3 contains 16 residues. The CDR3 region is CAISELGHGNTGELFF. CDR3 in DNA: TGTGCCATCAGTGAATTGGGACACGGGAACACCGGGGAGCTGTTTTTT.

This clone has a single count. The J gene is TRBJ2-7, the V gene TRBV5-6; D might be TRBD1 or TRBD2, each matching 5 bases. Germline loops: CDR1 SGHDT, CDR2 YYEEEE. This CDR3 comprises 14 residues. V lost 3 bases and J 5 bases, leaving 15 bases between the germline ends. CDR3 residues: CASSSGALVDEQYF. The CDR3 DNA sequence: TGTGCCAGCAGCTCCGGGGCGCTGGTGGACGAGCAGTACTTC.

Written as DNA, the CDR3 is TGCGCCAGCAGCTTGGTGGGGCAGGCCAGCTTTGGCGAGCAGTACTTC. Translating it yields CASSLVGQASFGEQYF. This chain uses TRBV5-1 with TRBJ2-7, with D possibly TRBD1 on 5 matching bases. The CDR3 totals 16 residues. Trimming stripped 0 bases from V and 6 bases from J, with 19 bases between. From germline, CDR1 is SGHRS and CDR2 YFSETQ.

The chain couples TRBV5-4 to TRBJ1-3, with D perhaps TRBD1 (6 bases). This CDR3 has 17 amino acids. V was shortened by 5 bases and J by 1 base, with 19 bases between the two germline ends. Germline CDR1 SGHNT, CDR2 YYREEE (reference sequence). Here the CDR3 DNA reads TGTGCCAGCAGTTCGTCCGGCAGGGGCGATTCTGGAAACACCATATATTTT. Amino acid sequence: CASSSSGRGDSGNTIYF.

J is TRBJ1-5 and V is TRBV19; a weak D match, TRBD1 (6 bases). Trimming stripped 8 bases from V and 4 bases from J, with 12 bases between. The CDR3 length is 13 residues. Germline lookup yields CDR1 LNHDA and CDR2 SQIVND (reference sequence). The CDR3: CASRDTDNQPQHF. The CDR3 DNA sequence: TGTGCCAGTCGGGACACAGATAATCAGCCCCAGCATTTT.

The rearrangement uses TRBV4-1 and TRBJ2-7, with 8 positions matching TRBD1. The CDR3 is 13 residues long. Germline assignment: CDR1 MGHRA and CDR2 YSYEKL. V dropped 4 bases and J dropped 5; count of bases not matched to a gene: 4. The DNA for the CDR3 is TGCGCCAGCAGCCGACAGGGGAGAAACGAGCAGTACTTC. Translating it yields CASSRQGRNEQYF.

This clone was counted once. The V call is TRBV18, the J call TRBJ1-6; TRBD1 might be the D (5 bases). Per the germline V gene, CDR1 is KGHSH and CDR2 is LQKENI. Trimming took off 3 bases at V and 9 bases at J, with 15 bases between the two ends. The CDR3 is 15 residues long. In DNA form, the CDR3 reads TGTGCCAGCTCACCTTCCCAGGTCCAGGGTTCACCCCTCCACTTT. Its protein is CASSPSQVQGSPLHF.

The chain recombines TRBV7-9 with TRBJ1-6, with D hard to call. Germline V gives CDR1 SEHNR, CDR2 FQNEAQ (reference sequence). The CDR3 extends over 15 amino acids. Trimming pared 1 base from V and 8 bases from J, leaving 12 bases between. Here the CDR3 DNA reads TGTGCCAGCAGCTTAGGCTCTGTGCCCGATTCACCCCTCCACTTT. This sequence encodes CASSLGSVPDSPLHF.

In regard to this clone: The junction departs from the called germline gene at one end, perhaps through a read error. The chain has TRBV9 and TRBJ2-2; D possibly corresponds to TRBD1 (5 bases). CDR1 and CDR2 (germline): SGDLS, YYNGEE. The CDR3 spans 14 residues. The CDR3 DNA follows: TGTGCCAGCAGCGTAGAGGGGAACCCCGGGGAGCTGTTTTTT. It is translated as CASSVEGNPGELFF.

The chain links TRBV5-1 to TRBJ1-5; no definite D call. V lost 6 bases, J lost 3 bases, and 16 bases lay in between. The germline V gene encodes CDR1 SGHRS and CDR2 YFSETQ. The CDR3 spans 15 residues. For the CDR3, the DNA is TGCGCCAGCACCTTCAGCGGACTACCCAATCAGCCCCAGCATTTT. As protein: CASTFSGLPNQPQHF. Looking up the rest from reference TRBV5-1 and TRBJ1-5 gives the full variable domain: KAGVTQTPRYLIKTRGQQVTLSCSPISGHRSVSWYQQTPGQGLQFLFEYFSETQRNKGNFPGRFSGRQFSNSRSEMNVSTLELGDSALYLCASTFSGLPNQPQHFGDGTRLSIL.

This clone was counted only a few times. The chain recombines TRBV2 with TRBJ1-6; D is uncertain. Germline CDR1 is SNHLY and CDR2 is FYNNEI. The CDR3 contains 13 residues. With 1 base removed from V and 10 bases from J, the gap between germline ends came to 8 bases. CDR3: CASSEEGGSPLHF. DNA for the CDR3: TGTGCCAGCAGTGAAGAGGGTGGATCACCCCTCCACTTT.

The CDR3 bases are TGTGCCAGCAGTCCCAAAAACATTCAGTACTTC. Its protein is CASSPKNIQYF. The rearrangement uses TRBV6-1 and TRBJ2-4; the D is unclear. Germline V lookup: CDR1 MNHNS, CDR2 SASEGT. The CDR3 runs 11 residues. Trimming left V 5 bases short and J 2 bases short, with 1 base between.

The chain joins TRBV15 to TRBJ2-7, with 11 bases lining up with TRBD2. The CDR3 length is 14 residues. Germline CDR1 and CDR2: LNHNV and YYDKDF (reference sequence). V shed 4 bases and J 3 bases; nucleotides not matched to a gene: 2. The chain's CDR3 is CATSTLAGGYEQYF. CDR3 nucleotide sequence: TGTGCCACCAGCACTCTAGCGGGGGGCTACGAGCAGTACTTC.

The chain links TRBV29-1 to TRBJ2-2; D not certain. Germline CDR1 is SQVTM and CDR2 is ANQGSEA. V shed 0 bases and J shed 0 bases, with 8 bases lying between them. This CDR3 spans 15 amino acids. The CDR3 nucleotides are TGCAGCGTTGAAGACAGAAACGCGAACACCGGGGAGCTGTTTTTT. This translates into CSVEDRNANTGELFF.

The chain has TRBV2 and TRBJ2-7; 10 bases fit TRBD1. Looked up from germline, CDR1 is SNHLY and CDR2 is FYNNEI. The length of the CDR3 is 15 residues. The ends lost 2 bases at V and 4 bases at J; junction bases unmatched: 5. Here the CDR3 reads CASSERQGAVYEQYF. The DNA of the CDR3 is TGTGCCAGCAGTGAAAGACAGGGGGCAGTATACGAGCAGTACTTC. The full variable domain, rest sourced from reference TRBV2 and TRBJ2-7, is EPEVTQTPSHQVTQMGQEVILRCVPISNHLYFYWYRQILGQKVEFLVSFYNNEISEKSEIFDDQFSVERPDGSNFTLKIRSTKLEDSAMYFCASSERQGAVYEQYFGPGTRLTVT.

This chain joins TRBV14 and TRBJ1-6; no clear D gene. The CDR3 runs to 14 residues. Trimming left V 3 bases short and J 7 bases short, with 10 bases between. The V gene's germline CDR1 is SGHDN and CDR2 FVKESK. This CDR3 is CASSQVAQNSPLHF. CDR3 DNA: TGTGCCAGCAGCCAGGTAGCTCAGAATTCACCCCTCCACTTT.

The genes are TRBV14 and TRBJ1-5; no definite D call. Trimming removed 4 bases at V and 1 base at J, with 11 bases between. The V gene's germline CDR1 is SGHDN and CDR2 FVKESK. The CDR3 consists of 15 residues. CDR3 DNA: TGTGCCAGCAGCCGTCAACAACAGAGCAATCAGCCCCAGCATTTT. Residues: CASSRQQQSNQPQHF.

The gene calls are TRBV18 and TRBJ1-2, with TRBD1 matching 9 bases. Germline V gene sequence: CDR1 KGHSH, CDR2 LQKENI. V lost 5 bases and J lost 2; bases outside the gene matches: 12. This CDR3 is built from 17 residues. The CDR3 here is CASSITSGTGTNYGYTF. CDR3 bases: TGTGCCAGCTCAATAACTTCCGGGACAGGGACGAACTATGGCTACACCTTC.

This clone was counted a single time. The chain uses TRBV28 and TRBJ1-6; TRBD1 agrees at 8 bases. Trimming at V came to 5 bases and at J to 10 bases, leaving 4 bases not matched to a gene. The V gene's germline CDR1 is MDHEN and CDR2 SYDVKM. The CDR3 has 13 residues. CDR3 DNA: TGTGCCAGCAGTGGCAGGGGGCGATCACCCCTCCACTTT. Its translation is CASSGRGRSPLHF.

V is TRBV2 and J is TRBJ1-1; D remains unclear. This CDR3 spans 14 amino acids. V lost 7 bases, J lost 0 bases, and 12 bases lay in between. Germline values: CDR1 SNHLY, CDR2 FYNNEI. The DNA for the CDR3 is TGTGCCAGCAACCAAAGACAACTGAACACTGAAGCTTTCTTT. This translates into CASNQRQLNTEAFF.

This rearrangement joins TRBV10-3 to TRBJ2-1; D possibly corresponds to TRBD1 (7 bases). Germline V gene sequence: CDR1 ENHRY, CDR2 SYGVKD. The V and J ends lost 9 bases and 8 bases respectively, with 14 bases between them. CDR3 length: 12 amino acids. The CDR3: CAIRQGGDEQFF. The CDR3 DNA reads as TGTGCCATTAGACAGGGAGGCGATGAGCAGTTCTTC.

CDR3 coding DNA: TGTGCCAGCACCTCGGGCCTTGAAAAACTGTTTTTT. Translation: CASTSGLEKLFF. The rearrangement uses TRBV28 and TRBJ1-4; D is unclear. The CDR3 contains 12 residues. Germline lookup yields CDR1 MDHEN and CDR2 SYDVKM. Trimming cost V 7 bases and J 7 bases, with 10 bases left between them.

The rearrangement uses TRBV15 and TRBJ2-3; the D gene is possibly TRBD1 (6 bases). The CDR3 covers 13 residues. V was cut by 8 bases and J by 3 bases, with 12 bases left in between. The germline CDR1 and CDR2 sequences are LNHNV and YYDKDF (reference sequence). In DNA form, the CDR3 reads TGTGCCACCCTGGACAGTGGTACAGATACGCAGTATTTT. It specifies CATLDSGTDTQYF.

This clone was seen just once. The V gene is TRBV5-1, the J gene TRBJ2-3, with a weak D call TRBD2 (6 bases). Germline V gene data show CDR1 as SGHRS and CDR2 as YFSETQ. CDR3 length: 15 amino acids. V lost 4 bases to trimming and J lost 3 bases, with 15 bases between them. CDR3 nucleotide sequence: TGCGCCAGCAGCCTTGCGGGGACCCTTACAGATACGCAGTATTTT. Translated: CASSLAGTLTDTQYF.

The rearrangement uses TRBV2 and TRBJ2-3; 7 nucleotides line up with TRBD2. Germline V gene lookup returns CDR1 SNHLY and CDR2 FYNNEI. The CDR3 runs 15 residues. Losses at the gene ends were 4 bases for V and 2 bases for J; bases not matched to a gene: 6. In DNA, the CDR3 is TGTGCCAGCAGTGGGGTCGGGGGGTACACAGATACGCAGTATTTT. Encoded protein: CASSGVGGYTDTQYF. Looking up the rest from reference TRBV2 and TRBJ2-3 gives the full variable domain: EPEVTQTPSHQVTQMGQEVILRCVPISNHLYFYWYRQILGQKVEFLVSFYNNEISEKSEIFDDQFSVERPDGSNFTLKIRSTKLEDSAMYFCASSGVGGYTDTQYFGPGTRLTVL.

The chain employs TRBV5-5 and TRBJ2-2, with TRBD1 as a possible D gene (6 bases). CDR3 length: 16 amino acids. Looked up from germline, CDR1 is SGHKS and CDR2 is YYEKEE (reference sequence). Trimming removed 4 bases at V and 0 bases at J, with 13 bases between. CDR3 residues: CASSTRQASNTGELFF. The CDR3 nucleotides are TGTGCCAGCAGCACACGACAGGCCTCGAACACCGGGGAGCTGTTTTTT.